This paragraph reports one TCR beta chain. The antigen remains unidentified. Trimming removed 1 base from V and 1 base from J, with 7 bases in between. CDR3 length equals 14 residues. Germline lookup yields CDR1 SGHTA and CDR2 FQGNSA. These data belong to a study of T cell responses to AZD1222 COVID-19 vaccine. Study-level results: Mapped onto spike, vaccine-associated CD4 TCRs spanned it and were dominant at 160-218 and 743-854. Baseline serology detected seropositivity in only six or seven AZD1222 recipients. Spike-specific TCR breadth and depth rose after two AZD1222 doses.

Generated by immunoSEQ multiplex PCR, the TCRdb table keeps only in-frame clones and is missing some. The data show under 80,000 clones, 87% seen once. The sequencing here drew on peripheral blood, taken 28 days after the second AZD1222 dose. The chain joins TRBV7-2 to TRBJ1-1; D is perhaps TRBD1 (6 bases). The TCR comes from an adult who received the AZD1222 COVID-19 vaccine. The CDR3 nucleotides read TGTGCCAGCAGCTTAGGGACAGCGAACACTGAAGCTTTCTTT. Encoded protein: CASSLGTANTEAFF.